One and the same sample provided the 25 T cell receptor beta chains below, sequenced in a study of tumor and adjacent non-tumor tissue in lung cancer. The template was RNA from unsorted bulk tissue. The library came from three nested PCR rounds adapted from ARM-PCR protocols. TCRdb called the multiplex PCR reads again in MiXCR, with one record for every CDR3 protein. Of some 71,000 distinct CDR3 sequences in the sample, 72% are singletons; the top ten hold under 9.5%. The source material was lung tumor tissue. These receptors all stem from a woman between 40 and 50 years old with non-small cell lung cancer.

The gene calls are TRBV5-4 and TRBJ2-3; weak D call: TRBD2 (5 bases). Germline V gene lookup returns CDR1 SGHNT and CDR2 YYREEE (reference sequence). The CDR3 contains 15 residues. The CDR3 loop reads CASRSETIRTDTQYF. As DNA, the CDR3 is TGTGCTAGCCGCTCCGAGACTATAAGAACAGATACGCAGTATTTT. Filled out from reference TRBV5-4 and TRBJ2-3, the complete variable domain reads ETGVTQSPTHLIKTRGQQVTLRCSSQSGHNTVSWYQQALGQGPQFIFQYYREEENGRGNFPPRFSGLQFPNYSSELNVNALELDDSALYLCASRSETIRTDTQYFGPGTRLTVL.

The chain joins TRBV7-3 to TRBJ2-3; 7 bases match TRBD2. The CDR3 consists of 15 residues. Germline V gives CDR1 SGHTA, CDR2 FQGTGA. V trimming: 10 bases; J trimming: 3 bases; junction bases outside the gene matches: 13. The CDR3 DNA reads as TGTGCCAACACCCCCCAAACGGGGGGTACAGATACGCAGTATTTT. Encoded protein: CANTPQTGGTDTQYF.

This clonotype turned up a few times. A clone one base away is much larger, so this may be a read error. The chain combines TRBV10-3 with TRBJ2-3; TRBD2 aligns across 8 bases. The V gene end was trimmed by 8 bases and the J gene end by 4 bases; junction bases not matched to a gene: 8. The CDR3 contains 14 residues. CDR1 is ENHRY and CDR2 is SYGVKD in the germline V gene. The CDR3: CAIGLSGDADTQYF. The CDR3 DNA reads TGTGCCATCGGACTTAGCGGGGACGCAGATACGCAGTATTTT.

A word on this clonotype: One end of the junction fails to match germline, which may point to a read error. V gene TRBV11-2 combines with J gene TRBJ2-3; D gene unclear. The germline CDR1 and CDR2 sequences are SGHAT and FQNNGV. This CDR3 has 12 residues. This chain's CDR3 is CDSSHRTDMRYF. The CDR3 DNA sequence: TGTGACAGCAGCCACCGCACAGATATGCGGTACTTT.

The genes are TRBV5-5 and TRBJ2-7, with D perhaps matching TRBD1 or TRBD2 (5 bases each). The germline V gene encodes CDR1 SGHKS and CDR2 YYEKEE (reference sequence). V was clipped by 2 bases and J by 4 bases, with 13 bases between them. This CDR3 spans 14 amino acids. CDR3 sequence reads: CASSFNCREYEQYF. CDR3 DNA sequence: TGTGCCAGCAGCTTTAATTGCAGGGAGTACGAGCAGTACTTC.

Notes on this clonotype: One end of the junction does not line up with germline, which may come from a read error. The chain is built from TRBV6-1 and TRBJ2-1; 8 bases are shared with TRBD2. Germline CDR1 and CDR2: MNHNS and SASEGT. CDR3 size: 16 residues. The CDR3 DNA sequence: TGTGCCGGCAGTGAAGCGGTAGCGGGGAGATACAATGGGCAGTTCTTC. This sequence encodes CAGSEAVAGRYNGQFF.

V is TRBV29-1 and J is TRBJ2-7; D perhaps matches TRBD2 (5 bases). From germline, CDR1 is SQVTM and CDR2 ANQGSEA. The CDR3 length is 12 residues. Trimming shortened V by 5 bases and J by 5 bases, and 13 bases separated the two germline ends. The CDR3 nucleotides read TGCAGCGTTAGTACGAACGGGAACGAGCAGTACTTC. This gives the protein CSVSTNGNEQYF.

About this clonotype: Likely a read error: the CDR3 ends without its conserved phenylalanine or tryptophan. V is TRBV30 and J is TRBJ2-7, with a tentative D call TRBD1 (5 bases). The CDR3 is made up of 13 amino acids. V was cut by 1 base and J by 10 bases, with 17 bases left in between. CDR1 is GTSNPN and CDR2 is SVGIG in the germline V gene (reference sequence). The CDR3 nucleotides are TGTGCCTGGAGTGAGGGCAGGGTAGGCGAACAGTACTTA. Residues: CAWSEGRVGEQYL.

As for this clonotype: A read error may be the cause here, since a much bigger clone is one base away. The genes are TRBV7-8 and TRBJ2-7; 10 bases align to TRBD1. The CDR3 covers 14 residues. After removal of 5 bases from V and 6 bases from J, the junction contained 7 bases not matched to a gene. Germline values: CDR1 SGHVS, CDR2 FQNEAQ. The CDR3 here is CASSRDRGVCEQYF. The CDR3 DNA is TGTGCCAGCAGCCGGGACAGGGGAGTCTGCGAGCAGTACTTC.

On this clonotype: Possible read error: a much larger clone is one base away. The chain couples TRBV6-6 to TRBJ1-2; D is unclear. The CDR3 totals 12 residues. Germline CDR1 is MNHNY and CDR2 is SVGAGI (reference sequence). The V end was cut by 8 bases, the J end by 2 bases, with 9 bases between. CDR3 residues: CASVTANYGYTF. In DNA, the CDR3 is TGTGCCAGCGTGACCGCCAACTATGGCTACACCTTC.

In this sample, this clonotype turned up a few times. This may be a read error, as it is one base from a much larger clone. The chain is built from TRBV5-5 and TRBJ2-2; 9 bases are a match to TRBD1. CDR1 and CDR2 from the germline V gene are SGHKS and YYEKEE (reference sequence). The CDR3 loop spans 14 amino acids. CDR3 amino acids: CDSQDRGRAGELFF. CDR3 nucleotides: TGTGACAGCCAGGACAGGGGACGCGCCGGGGAGCTGTTTTTT.

The V and J genes are TRBV7-9 and TRBJ2-1, with 11 positions matching TRBD2. J gave up 4 bases and V 5 bases, and 10 bases lay outside the gene matches. Per germline, CDR1 SEHNR and CDR2 FQNEAQ (reference sequence). This CDR3 is built from 17 residues. The CDR3 DNA reads TGTGCCAGCAGCCCATCCTTAGCGGGGGGGCAATACAATGAGCAGTTCTTC. This gives the protein CASSPSLAGGQYNEQFF.

This clonotype was seen more than once but under ten times. A much larger clonotype is one base distant, so this may be a read error. The chain employs TRBV30 and TRBJ2-1, with TRBD2 matching over 9 bases. Germline CDR1 GTSNPN, CDR2 SVGIG (reference sequence). CDR3 length equals 15 residues. The CDR3 sequence: CVWSRGLAEGGEQFF. The CDR3, as DNA: TGTGTCTGGAGTCGGGGACTAGCCGAAGGAGGGGAGCAGTTCTTC.

As to this clonotype: A much larger clone lies a single base off, so this may be a read error. The rearrangement joins TRBV27 to TRBJ1-6; 7 nucleotides agree with TRBD1. The CDR3 extends over 15 amino acids. Trimming took 4 bases from V and 7 from J; bases not matched to a gene: 7. Germline loops: CDR1 MNHEY, CDR2 SMNVEV (reference sequence). Here the CDR3 reads CASSSTGTGNSPLHF. The CDR3 bases are TGTGCCAGCAGTTCGACAGGGACCGGCAATTCACCCCTCCACTTT.

Turning to this clonotype: Germline and junction disagree at one end, which may indicate a read error. The J gene is TRBJ2-1, the V gene TRBV11-2; D might be TRBD1 (5 bases). Germline values: CDR1 SGHAT, CDR2 FQNNGV. CDR3 length equals 14 residues. The CDR3 region is CASRPRTRYKEQFF. CDR3 DNA: TGTGCCAGCAGACCGCGGACAAGGTACAAAGAGCAGTTCTTC.

This sequence joins TRBV29-1 and TRBJ2-1; weak D call: TRBD1 (5 bases). CDR1 is SQVTM and CDR2 is ANQGSEA in the germline V gene. Trimming stripped 4 bases from V and 3 bases from J, with 13 bases between. This CDR3 contains 14 residues. The CDR3 spells CSVVSRQIYNEQFF. The CDR3 bases are TGCAGCGTTGTCTCGAGACAGATCTACAATGAGCAGTTCTTC.

The V gene is TRBV5-6, the J gene TRBJ2-3; D is unresolved. Germline V CDR1 and CDR2: SGHDT, YYEEEE. The V and J ends lost 5 bases and 7 bases respectively, with 14 bases between them. The length of the CDR3 is 13 residues. The CDR3: CASSWIRSYTQYF. The CDR3 DNA is TGTGCCAGCAGTTGGATCAGGAGTTATACGCAGTATTTT. The full variable domain, with the rest looked up from reference TRBV5-6 and TRBJ2-3, is DAGVTQSPTHLIKTRGQQVTLRCSPKSGHDTVSWYQQALGQGPQFIFQYYEEEERQRGNFPDRFSGHQFPNYSSELNVNALLLGDSALYLCASSWIRSYTQYFGPGTRLTVL.

To note about this clonotype: Compared with germline, one end of the junction differs, possibly owing to a read error. CDR3 in DNA: TGTTCCAGCGGAAAGGTCTCGAACACTGAAGCTTTCTTT. Translated: CSSGKVSNTEAFF. The chain links TRBV28 to TRBJ1-1; D is uncertain. CDR3 length: 13 residues. The germline gives CDR1 MDHEN, CDR2 SYDVKM.

On this clonotype itself: The junction departs from the called germline gene at one end, perhaps through a read error. V usage is TRBV5-1 and J usage is TRBJ1-1, with 10 bases matching TRBD1. Germline-derived CDR1 and CDR2 are SGHRS and YFSETQ. This CDR3 is 16 amino acids long. CDR3 sequence: CASRQSPGQGNTEALF. As DNA, the CDR3 is TGCGCCAGCAGGCAGAGCCCGGGACAGGGGAACACTGAAGCTCTCTTT.

Worth noting for this clonotype: One end of the junction varies from germline; a read error may be responsible. This chain's CDR3 is CTSSLFAGIQATQYF. The CDR3 region has the DNA TGTACCAGCAGCTTATTCGCCGGGATCCAAGCGACCCAGTATTTC. This chain connects TRBV11-2 to TRBJ2-5, with a tentative D call TRBD2 (5 bases). Germline V CDR1 and CDR2: SGHAT, FQNNGV. The CDR3 length is 15 residues. The variable domain in full, with the rest retrieved from reference TRBV11-2 and TRBJ2-5, is EAGVAQSPRYKIIEKRQSVAFWCNPISGHATLYWYQQILGQGPKLLIQFQNNGVVDDSQLPKDRFSAERLKGVDSTLKIQPAKLEDSAVYLCTSSLFAGIQATQYFGPGTRLLVL.

A few counts support this clonotype. The rearrangement uses TRBV6-1 and TRBJ1-4, with a possible D match to TRBD1 (6 bases). Germline V gene data show CDR1 as MNHNS and CDR2 as SASEGT. The CDR3 sequence is 16 residues long. The CDR3 loop is CTSSEQEGGINEKLFF. The DNA for the CDR3 is TGTACTAGCAGTGAGCAAGAGGGGGGGATCAATGAAAAACTGTTTTTT.

This chain joins TRBV6-2 or TRBV6-3 and TRBJ2-3; D is perhaps TRBD2 (6 bases). This CDR3 has 14 residues. V was clipped by 5 bases and J by 5 bases, with 14 bases between them. Germline values: CDR1 MNHEY, CDR2 SVGEGT. CDR3 in DNA: TGTGCCAGCAGTCTCCGCATGGGAGGAGATACGCAGTATTTT. The encoded protein is CASSLRMGGDTQYF.

Comments on this clonotype: The junction departs from the called germline gene at one end, perhaps through a read error. The chain recombines TRBV4-1 with TRBJ2-3, with D possibly called TRBD1 or TRBD2 (6 bases each). Germline values: CDR1 MGHRA, CDR2 YSYEKL. CDR3 length equals 14 residues. The DNA of the CDR3 is TGCACCAGCGCGTCCCCGGGGGCTACGGATACGCAGTATTTT. It yields the protein CTSASPGATDTQYF.

The CDR3 nucleotides read TGCGCCAGCAGCCAAGGAGGAGGGGATGAGTACACCTTC. Translating gives CASSQGGGDEYTF. V usage is TRBV4-1 and J usage is TRBJ1-2; possible D gene TRBD1, 5 bases. Trimming shortened V by 1 base and J by 11 bases, and 14 bases separated the two germline ends. Germline V CDR1 and CDR2: MGHRA, YSYEKL. The CDR3 has 13 residues.

The chain carries TRBV20-1 and TRBJ2-7; D uncertain. The CDR3 length is 16 residues. Germline values: CDR1 DFQATT, CDR2 SNEGSKA (reference sequence). With 3 bases removed from V and 1 base from J, the gap between germline ends came to 19 bases. The CDR3 is CSASPSPRLKSYEQYF. The CDR3 coding sequence is TGCAGTGCTAGCCCCTCCCCTCGACTCAAATCCTACGAGCAGTACTTC.